These 29 T cell receptor beta chains came from one sample sequenced in a study of T cells after somatic rescue of genetic block (dated by TCRdb to 2020 to 2021). Libraries were made using the immunoSEQ multiplex PCR assay. TCRdb took over this immuneACCESS table, retaining in-frame rearrangements with V and J assigned. Such tables are incomplete; in checked studies, under half of the missing clones stem from an unresolved V gene, and the remainder is unexplained. The sample yields about 8,000 clones; around 80% were counted once. Of the sample, roughly 27% is held by the ten largest clones. Sequences were obtained from peripheral blood mononuclear cells (PBMCs). Receptors were obtained from a boy younger than 18.

This chain joins TRBV4-3 and TRBJ1-5; 8 nucleotides agree with TRBD1. CDR1 is LGHNA, CDR2 YSLEER, per germline. CDR3 size: 15 residues. V lost 3 bases, J lost 9 bases, and 10 bases stayed unmatched. CDR3 coding DNA: TGCGCCAGCAGCCAGGGGGGAGGACAGGGAGGGCCCCAGCATTTT. The encoded protein is CASSQGGGQGGPQHF.

In nucleotides, the CDR3 is TGTGCCAGTAGTCAGCCCGGGGCCCCGAACACCGGGGAGCTGTTTTTT. It encodes CASSQPGAPNTGELFF. J is TRBJ2-2 and V is TRBV19; D tentatively fits TRBD1 or TRBD2 (5 bases each). The CDR3 contains 16 residues. Trimming shortened V by 5 bases and J by 0 bases, and 13 bases separated the two germline ends. Per the germline V gene, CDR1 is LNHDA and CDR2 is SQIVND (reference sequence). The entire variable domain, with the rest obtained from reference TRBV19 and TRBJ2-2, is as follows: DGGITQSPKYLFRKEGQNVTLSCEQNLNHDAMYWYRQDPGQGLRLIYYSQIVNDFQKGDIAEGYSVSREKKESFPLTVTSAQKNPTAFYLCASSQPGAPNTGELFFGEGSRLTVL.

The V call is TRBV7-9, the J call TRBJ2-6; possibly TRBD2 for D (5 bases). The length of the CDR3 is 17 residues. Per the germline V gene, CDR1 is SEHNR and CDR2 is FQNEAQ (reference sequence). V shed 4 bases and J shed 1 base, with 14 bases lying between them. Here the CDR3 DNA reads TGTGCCAGCAGCTCTAGACAAGGACTTTCTGGGGCCAACGTCCTGACTTTC. Its translation is CASSSRQGLSGANVLTF.

In this sample, this clone turned up once. The chain uses TRBV11-2 and TRBJ2-7; D is perhaps TRBD2 (6 bases). Trimming left V 2 bases short and J 7 bases short, with 18 bases between. The germline V gene has CDR1 SGHAT and CDR2 FQNNGV. The CDR3 length is 15 residues. The CDR3 protein is CASSLPRGGAGEQYF. The CDR3 coding sequence is TGTGCCAGCAGCTTACCCCGCGGAGGGGCGGGGGAGCAGTACTTC.

The V call is TRBV2, the J call TRBJ2-5, with 7 bases that match TRBD1. Germline V gene sequence: CDR1 SNHLY, CDR2 FYNNEI. The CDR3 totals 15 residues. The V gene end was trimmed by 6 bases and the J gene end by 5 bases; junction bases not matched to a gene: 12. DNA of the CDR3: TGTGCCAGCAGAGAAACCGGGACAGCCGGGGAGACCCAGTACTTC. This gives the protein CASRETGTAGETQYF.

This chain joins TRBV6-5 and TRBJ2-7; D is perhaps TRBD1 (6 bases). V shed 0 bases and J shed 3 bases, with 6 bases lying between them. The CDR3 runs 13 residues. Germline-derived CDR1 and CDR2 are MNHEY and SVGAGI. The CDR3, as DNA: TGTGCCAGCAGTTACTCGGACAGCTACGAGCAGTACTTC. Protein: CASSYSDSYEQYF.

This chain links TRBV11-2 with TRBJ2-1; D is unclear. V lost 2 bases, J lost 5 bases, and 7 bases lay in between. The CDR3 consists of 13 residues. Per germline, CDR1 SGHAT and CDR2 FQNNGV. CDR3 residues: CASSLTPNNEQFF. Here the CDR3 DNA reads TGTGCCAGCAGCTTAACACCCAACAATGAGCAGTTCTTC. The full variable domain, rest sourced from reference TRBV11-2 and TRBJ2-1, is EAGVAQSPRYKIIEKRQSVAFWCNPISGHATLYWYQQILGQGPKLLIQFQNNGVVDDSQLPKDRFSAERLKGVDSTLKIQPAKLEDSAVYLCASSLTPNNEQFFGPGTRLTVL.

The rearrangement uses TRBV4-2 and TRBJ2-2; a possible D gene is TRBD2 (7 bases). The length of the CDR3 is 15 residues. Trimming left V 2 bases short and J 4 bases short, with 11 bases between. Germline V gene data show CDR1 as LGHNA and CDR2 as YNFKEQ. CDR3 loop: CASSQRGGTTGELFF. As DNA, the CDR3 is TGTGCCAGCAGCCAAAGGGGGGGCACCACCGGGGAGCTGTTTTTT.

V usage is TRBV15 and J usage is TRBJ2-5; D is unclear. The CDR3 covers 14 residues. V gave up 4 bases and J gave up 4 bases, with 13 bases separating them. From germline, CDR1 is LNHNV and CDR2 YYDKDF (reference sequence). CDR3 bases: TGTGCCACCAGCATTCATTGGGATACAGAGACCCAGTACTTC. Its translation: CATSIHWDTETQYF.

The chain uses TRBV5-1 and TRBJ1-2; possible D gene TRBD1, 6 bases. V was cut by 4 bases and J by 5 bases, with 24 bases left in between. The CDR3 is made up of 17 amino acids. Germline CDR1 is SGHRS and CDR2 is YFSETQ. DNA for the CDR3: TGCGCCAGCAGCCCCCAGTGGACAGAAGGGATTTTTTATGGCTACACCTTC. It specifies CASSPQWTEGIFYGYTF.

This clone was recorded once. This chain joins TRBV2 and TRBJ1-4; D gene ambiguous. V gave up 4 bases and J gave up 8 bases, with 14 bases separating them. The CDR3 loop spans 14 amino acids. Germline CDR1 and CDR2: SNHLY and FYNNEI. CDR3 coding DNA: TGTGCCAGCAGTGTTTACAGTGTTATAGAAAAACTGTTTTTT. Its translation: CASSVYSVIEKLFF.

V usage is TRBV9 and J usage is TRBJ2-7; D remains ambiguous. This CDR3 is 15 amino acids long. Per the germline V gene, CDR1 is SGDLS and CDR2 is YYNGEE. V was trimmed by 0 bases and J by 0 bases, leaving 10 bases between them. CDR3 amino acids: CASSVGSGDSYEQYF. CDR3 nucleotides: TGTGCCAGCAGCGTAGGATCAGGCGACTCCTACGAGCAGTACTTC.

This clone turned up a few times. The gene calls are TRBV10-3 and TRBJ2-1, with 9 nucleotides matching TRBD2. With 4 bases clipped from V and 5 bases from J, the junction kept 0 bases outside the gene matches. Germline V gene lookup returns CDR1 ENHRY and CDR2 SYGVKD. The CDR3 loop spans 13 amino acids. CDR3 sequence reads: CAISASGDNEQFF. In nucleotides, the CDR3 is TGTGCCATCAGTGCTAGCGGGGACAATGAGCAGTTCTTC.

The CDR3: CSVEFLSEAKPMLGYGYTF. The CDR3 DNA follows: TGCAGCGTTGAATTTTTGTCGGAGGCGAAACCTATGCTAGGCTATGGCTACACCTTC. The chain joins TRBV29-1 to TRBJ1-2; D ambiguous. Germline CDR1 reads SQVTM; CDR2 reads ANQGSEA. This CDR3 has 19 residues. Trimming took off 2 bases at V and 4 bases at J, with 29 bases between the two ends.

V is TRBV7-3 and J is TRBJ2-7; D may correspond to TRBD1 or TRBD2 (5 bases each). Trimming left V 2 bases short and J 6 bases short, with 11 bases between. The CDR3 totals 13 residues. Germline V lookup: CDR1 SGHTA, CDR2 FQGTGA. The CDR3 DNA sequence: TGTGCCAGCAGCTTAGACATCGGGGCCGAGCAGTACTTC. This translates into CASSLDIGAEQYF.

The V and J genes are TRBV6-5 and TRBJ2-3; no clear D gene. This CDR3 region has 13 residues. Looked up from germline, CDR1 is MNHEY and CDR2 is SVGAGI. Trimming cost V 6 bases and J 4 bases, with 11 bases left between them. CDR3 in amino acids: CASSRRWSDTQYF. In nucleotides, the CDR3 is TGTGCCAGCAGCCGCAGATGGTCAGATACGCAGTATTTT.

The V and J genes are TRBV5-4 and TRBJ2-1, with 7 bases matching TRBD2. Germline CDR1 is SGHNT and CDR2 is YYREEE (reference sequence). The trim removed 4 bases at V and 2 bases at J, leaving 6 bases unmatched. The CDR3 covers 15 residues. The CDR3 bases are TGTGCCAGCAGCCCCGGGGGGACCACCTACAATGAGCAGTTCTTC. Its translation is CASSPGGTTYNEQFF.

The chain is built from TRBV5-5 and TRBJ1-2; 7 bases map to TRBD1. The trim removed 5 bases at V and 4 bases at J, leaving 14 bases unmatched. The CDR3 spans 16 residues. Germline V lookup: CDR1 SGHKS, CDR2 YYEKEE (reference sequence). The CDR3 DNA follows: TGTGCCAGCAGTCCATTAACAGGGGCGCTGGGCTATGGCTACACCTTC. Translated, it gives CASSPLTGALGYGYTF.

A note on this clone: At one of its ends the junction is not consistent with the germline gene, which may arise from a read error. This chain uses TRBV7-2 with TRBJ2-1, with 11 positions matching TRBD2. CDR1 and CDR2 from the germline V gene are SGHTA and FQGNSA. There are 15 residues in the CDR3. The CDR3 is CASSVAGGRYNEQFF. The CDR3 DNA reads as TGTGCCAGCAGCGTAGCGGGAGGGAGATACAATGAGCAGTTCTTC.

The J gene is TRBJ1-1, the V gene TRBV7-9; D not resolved. CDR1 and CDR2 from the germline V gene are SEHNR and FQNEAQ (reference sequence). V lost 2 bases and J 7 bases, leaving 5 bases between the germline ends. The CDR3 runs 11 residues. The CDR3 nucleotides read TGTGCCAGCAGCTTACCAGTTGAAGCTTTCTTT. Encoded protein: CASSLPVEAFF.

As regards this clone: A much larger clone is a single base away; this may be a read error. This chain uses TRBV5-1 with TRBJ2-3, with 7 bases fitting TRBD2. Germline loops: CDR1 SGHRS, CDR2 YFSETQ. CDR3 length equals 15 residues. The CDR3 loop reads CASGLEAGAADTQYF. As DNA, the CDR3 is TGCGCCAGCGGCTTGGAGGCGGGAGCTGCAGATACGCAGTATTTT.

This CDR3 reads CASSLGPGSTDTQYF. CDR3 nucleotide sequence: TGTGCCAGCAGCCTCGGCCCGGGTAGCACAGATACGCAGTATTTT. This chain joins TRBV7-2 and TRBJ2-3; D not resolved. This CDR3 comprises 15 residues. The germline V gene has CDR1 SGHTA and CDR2 FQGNSA. V gave up 5 bases and J gave up 0 bases, with 12 bases separating them.

V gene TRBV7-6 combines with J gene TRBJ2-7; 7 positions agree with TRBD2. Trimming removed 5 bases from V and 0 bases from J; junction bases left unmatched: 16. The germline CDR1 and CDR2 sequences are SGHVS and FNYEAQ. The CDR3 runs to 18 residues. CDR3 nucleotide sequence: TGTGCCAGCAGCCCCTGGTTAGGGGCGGGAGAGAGCTCCTACGAGCAGTACTTC. This codes for CASSPWLGAGESSYEQYF.

V usage is TRBV5-8 and J usage is TRBJ1-1; tentatively, D is TRBD1 (5 bases). The CDR3 consists of 16 residues. The germline V gene encodes CDR1 SGHTS and CDR2 YDEGEE. The ends were cut back, 1 base at V and 0 bases at J, with 13 bases in the middle. The CDR3, as DNA: TGTGCCAGCAGCTTGAAGGTGGGGGTTATGAACACTGAAGCTTTCTTT. It encodes CASSLKVGVMNTEAFF.

This clone came up once. The chain is built from TRBV28 and TRBJ1-2; D call uncertain. This CDR3 contains 13 residues. V was clipped by 2 bases and J by 12 bases, with 16 bases between them. Germline assignment: CDR1 MDHEN and CDR2 SYDVKM. In DNA form, the CDR3 reads TGTGCCAGCAGTTTAAGACTTGGCTCCCGGCACACCTTC. Translated, it gives CASSLRLGSRHTF.

This rearrangement joins TRBV15 to TRBJ2-1, with 7 bases that match TRBD2. Germline CDR1 LNHNV, CDR2 YYDKDF (reference sequence). The CDR3 spans 13 residues. With 4 bases clipped from V and 8 bases from J, the junction kept 5 bases outside the gene matches. The CDR3 loop is CATSTGGSDEQFF. The DNA for the CDR3 is TGTGCCACCAGCACCGGCGGGAGTGATGAGCAGTTCTTC. Drawing the rest from reference TRBV15 and TRBJ2-1, the complete variable domain is DAMVIQNPRYQVTQFGKPVTLSCSQTLNHNVMYWYQQKSSQAPKLLFHYYDKDFNNEADTPDNFQSRRPNTSFCFLDIRSPGLGDTAMYLCATSTGGSDEQFFGPGTRLTVL.

This chain joins TRBV19 and TRBJ2-5, with unresolved D. The V gene lost 4 bases and the J gene lost 1 base, with 4 bases spanning the gap. This CDR3 spans 12 amino acids. Germline V gene lookup returns CDR1 LNHDA and CDR2 SQIVND (reference sequence). The CDR3 is CASSKTQETQYF. The CDR3 DNA follows: TGTGCCAGTAGTAAGACCCAAGAGACCCAGTACTTC.

The rearrangement uses TRBV27 and TRBJ2-7; maybe TRBD2 (6 bases). Trimming stripped 5 bases from V and 4 bases from J, with 24 bases between. CDR3 length equals 17 residues. Germline values: CDR1 MNHEY, CDR2 SMNVEV (reference sequence). This CDR3 reads CASSQLPGTLSIYEQYF. For the CDR3, the DNA is TGTGCCAGCAGTCAACTCCCCGGGACTCTCTCCATTTACGAGCAGTACTTC.

The V gene is TRBV10-3, the J gene TRBJ2-1; D is possibly TRBD1 or TRBD2 (5 bases each). CDR1 ENHRY and CDR2 SYGVKD come from the germline V gene. The CDR3 spans 14 residues. The ends were cut back, 3 bases at V and 5 bases at J, with 11 bases in the middle. The DNA of the CDR3 is TGTGCCATCAGTGACCCCGGGGCCGACAATGAGCAGTTCTTC. It encodes CAISDPGADNEQFF.